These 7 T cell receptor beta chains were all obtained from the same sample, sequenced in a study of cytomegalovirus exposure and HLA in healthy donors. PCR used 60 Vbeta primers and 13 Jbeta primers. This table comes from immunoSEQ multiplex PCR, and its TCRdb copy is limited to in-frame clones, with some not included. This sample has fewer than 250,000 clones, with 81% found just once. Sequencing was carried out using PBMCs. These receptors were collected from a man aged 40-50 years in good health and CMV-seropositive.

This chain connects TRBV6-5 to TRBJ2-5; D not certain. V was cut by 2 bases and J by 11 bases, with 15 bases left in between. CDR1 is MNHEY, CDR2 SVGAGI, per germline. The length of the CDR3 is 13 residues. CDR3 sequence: CASSYEAGQRQYF. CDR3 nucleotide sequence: TGTGCCAGCAGTTACGAGGCCGGCCAGCGACAGTACTTC.

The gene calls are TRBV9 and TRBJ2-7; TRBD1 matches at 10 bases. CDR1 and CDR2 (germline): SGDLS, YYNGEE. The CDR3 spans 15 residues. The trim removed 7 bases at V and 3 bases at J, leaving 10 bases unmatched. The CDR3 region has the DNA TGTGCCAGCTCGCTTGGGACAGGGGATATCTACGAGCAGTACTTC. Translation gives CASSLGTGDIYEQYF.

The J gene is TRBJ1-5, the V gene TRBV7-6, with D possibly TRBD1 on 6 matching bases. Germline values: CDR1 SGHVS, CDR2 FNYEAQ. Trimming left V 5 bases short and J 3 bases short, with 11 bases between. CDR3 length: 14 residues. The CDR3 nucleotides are TGTGCCAGCAGCCTGGGACACTCCAATCAGCCCCAGCATTTT. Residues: CASSLGHSNQPQHF.

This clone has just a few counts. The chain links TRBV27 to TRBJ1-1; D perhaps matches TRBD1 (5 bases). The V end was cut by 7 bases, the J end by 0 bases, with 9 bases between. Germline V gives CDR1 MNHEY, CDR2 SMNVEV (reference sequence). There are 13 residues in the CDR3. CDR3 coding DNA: TGTGCCAGCAAAAGGGGTTTGAACACTGAAGCTTTCTTT. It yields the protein CASKRGLNTEAFF.

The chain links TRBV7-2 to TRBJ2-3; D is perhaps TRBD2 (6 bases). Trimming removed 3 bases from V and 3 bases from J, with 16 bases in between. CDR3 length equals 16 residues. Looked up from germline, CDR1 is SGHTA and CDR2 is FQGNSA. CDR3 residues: CASSFPGGPGTDTQYF. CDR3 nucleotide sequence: TGTGCCAGCAGCTTTCCTGGAGGGCCGGGGACAGATACGCAGTATTTT.

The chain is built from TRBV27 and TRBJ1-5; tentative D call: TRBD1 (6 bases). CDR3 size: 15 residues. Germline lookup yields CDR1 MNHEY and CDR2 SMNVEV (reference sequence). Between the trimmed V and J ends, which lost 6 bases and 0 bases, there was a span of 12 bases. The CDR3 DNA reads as TGTGCCAGCAGCGATGGGACATATAGCAATCAGCCCCAGCATTTT. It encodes CASSDGTYSNQPQHF.

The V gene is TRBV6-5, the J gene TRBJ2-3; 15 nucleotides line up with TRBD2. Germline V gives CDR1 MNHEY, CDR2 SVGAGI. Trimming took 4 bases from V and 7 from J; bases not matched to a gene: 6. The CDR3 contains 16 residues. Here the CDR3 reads CASSLGLAGGQNTQYF. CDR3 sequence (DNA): TGTGCCAGCAGTTTAGGACTAGCGGGGGGGCAGAATACGCAGTATTTT.